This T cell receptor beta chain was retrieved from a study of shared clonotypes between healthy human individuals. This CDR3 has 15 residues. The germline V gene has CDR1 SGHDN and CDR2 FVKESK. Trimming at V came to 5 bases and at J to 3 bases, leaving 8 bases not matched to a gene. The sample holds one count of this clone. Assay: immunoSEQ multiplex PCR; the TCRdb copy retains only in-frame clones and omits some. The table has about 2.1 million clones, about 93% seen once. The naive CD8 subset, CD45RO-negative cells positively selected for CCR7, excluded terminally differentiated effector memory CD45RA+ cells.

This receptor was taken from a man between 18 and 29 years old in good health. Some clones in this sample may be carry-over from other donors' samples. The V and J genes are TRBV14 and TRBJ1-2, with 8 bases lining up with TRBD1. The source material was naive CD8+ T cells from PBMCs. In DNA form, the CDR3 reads TGTGCCAGCAGCGAGAGCCGACAGGGGCACTATGGCTACACCTTC. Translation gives CASSESRQGHYGYTF.